One sample yielded the 30 T cell receptor beta chains listed below, sequenced in a study of blood T cell repertoires in COVID-19. Assay used: immunoSEQ multiplex PCR; TCRdb lists only in-frame clones, some missing. Among more than 150,000 clones listed, around 78% were seen once. Sequenced material: peripheral blood. The origin of the receptors is an elderly woman with active or convalescent COVID-19.

The V and J genes are TRBV7-2 and TRBJ2-3; 9 nucleotides agree with TRBD2. V was clipped by 11 bases and J by 5 bases; unmatched bases: 8. This CDR3 region has 13 residues. The germline gives CDR1 SGHTA, CDR2 FQGNSA. CDR3 residues: CAERGGAGDTQYF. The CDR3 DNA reads as TGTGCCGAGCGCGGGGGGGCCGGAGATACGCAGTATTTT.

J is TRBJ1-2 and V is TRBV7-2; possible D gene TRBD1, 6 bases. CDR3 length: 17 residues. CDR1 is SGHTA, CDR2 FQGNSA, per germline. Trimming shortened V by 4 bases and J by 4 bases, and 22 bases separated the two germline ends. CDR3 residues: CASSYPGGGVGIYGYTF. The CDR3 DNA follows: TGTGCCAGCAGCTACCCCGGTGGGGGCGTCGGGATCTATGGCTACACCTTC.

This chain joins TRBV7-3 and TRBJ2-1; D is perhaps TRBD2 (5 bases). Trimming removed 7 bases at V and 4 bases at J, with 20 bases between. Germline CDR1 reads SGHTA; CDR2 reads FQGTGA. This CDR3 region has 16 residues. Written as DNA, the CDR3 is TGTGCCAGCATCCTCCCCGTGGGTCGGAGGTACAATGAGCAGTTCTTC. Its protein product is CASILPVGRRYNEQFF.

The chain combines TRBV7-8 with TRBJ2-1, with TRBD2 identical over 12 bases. The CDR3 length is 15 residues. J gave up 8 bases and V 3 bases, and 5 bases lay outside the gene matches. Germline V lookup: CDR1 SGHVS, CDR2 FQNEAQ. The chain's CDR3 is CASSFSSGGAHEQFF. In DNA form, the CDR3 reads TGTGCCAGCAGCTTCTCTAGCGGGGGGGCCCATGAGCAGTTCTTC. Variable domain in full (rest from reference TRBV7-8 and TRBJ2-1): GAGVSQSPRYKVAKRGQDVALRCDPISGHVSLFWYQQALGQGPEFLTYFQNEAQLDKSGLPSDRFFAERPEGSVSTLKIQRTQQEDSAVYLCASSFSSGGAHEQFFGPGTRLTVL.

The rearrangement links TRBV12-3 or TRBV12-4 to TRBJ1-1, with 8 bases fitting TRBD1. The CDR3 consists of 13 residues. The V and J ends lost 3 bases and 9 bases, in that order; junction bases with no gene match: 6. The CDR3 reads CASSFGAGGQAFF. In DNA, the CDR3 is TGTGCCAGCAGTTTTGGGGCAGGGGGCCAAGCTTTCTTT.

This chain uses TRBV19 with TRBJ2-1; 7 bases match TRBD1. J lost 4 bases, V lost 4 bases, and 4 bases had no gene match. CDR1 is LNHDA, CDR2 SQIVND, per germline (reference sequence). The CDR3 has 14 residues. The CDR3 coding sequence is TGTGCCAGTAGTACCCGGGACAGTTACAATGAGCAGTTCTTC. This translates into CASSTRDSYNEQFF. The complete variable domain, with remaining parts taken from reference TRBV19 and TRBJ2-1, reads DGGITQSPKYLFRKEGQNVTLSCEQNLNHDAMYWYRQDPGQGLRLIYYSQIVNDFQKGDIAEGYSVSREKKESFPLTVTSAQKNPTAFYLCASSTRDSYNEQFFGPGTRLTVL.

The V and J genes are TRBV28 and TRBJ2-7; 7 nucleotides line up with TRBD2. V shed 8 bases and J 2 bases; nucleotides not matched to a gene: 9. This CDR3 is built from 14 residues. CDR1 is MDHEN, CDR2 SYDVKM, per germline. The CDR3 reads CASHAGVTTYEQYF. In DNA, the CDR3 is TGTGCCAGCCACGCGGGGGTCACAACCTACGAGCAGTACTTC.

The J gene is TRBJ2-2, the V gene TRBV6-5; D ambiguous. This CDR3 spans 14 amino acids. The germline CDR1 and CDR2 sequences are MNHEY and SVGAGI. Trimming removed 2 bases at V and 10 bases at J, with 14 bases between. As DNA, the CDR3 is TGTGCCAGCAGTTACGGTCGCGGAGCCCTGGAGCTGTTTTTT. Translated, it gives CASSYGRGALELFF.

This rearrangement joins TRBV7-2 to TRBJ1-5; D is unresolved. This CDR3 is built from 14 residues. Per germline, CDR1 SGHTA and CDR2 FQGNSA. Trimming took 5 bases from V and 6 from J, leaving 14 bases between them. The CDR3 nucleotides are TGTGCCAGCAGCCCCGAACGGGAGATTCAGCCCCAGCATTTT. Translation gives CASSPEREIQPQHF.

The V gene is TRBV5-1, the J gene TRBJ2-2; TRBD1 matches 11 bases. CDR3 length: 17 amino acids. The V gene's germline CDR1 is SGHRS and CDR2 YFSETQ. V lost 3 bases and J lost 5; bases outside the gene matches: 9. This CDR3 reads CASSWTGGVSGTGELFF. CDR3 DNA sequence: TGCGCCAGCAGCTGGACAGGGGGCGTAAGTGGTACCGGGGAGCTGTTTTTT. Full variable domain (outside the CDR3, taken from reference TRBV5-1 and TRBJ2-2): KAGVTQTPRYLIKTRGQQVTLSCSPISGHRSVSWYQQTPGQGLQFLFEYFSETQRNKGNFPGRFSGRQFSNSRSEMNVSTLELGDSALYLCASSWTGGVSGTGELFFGEGSRLTVL.

The CDR3 nucleotides are TGTGCCAGCAGCCAGGAAGATGAGGGCTATGGCTACACCTTC. The encoded protein is CASSQEDEGYGYTF. The J gene is TRBJ1-2, the V gene TRBV4-2; no clear D. The V gene lost 3 bases and the J gene lost 4 bases, with 12 bases spanning the gap. The CDR3 sequence is 14 residues long. Germline V gives CDR1 LGHNA, CDR2 YNFKEQ.

V and J are TRBV9 and TRBJ2-1; 10 nucleotides line up with TRBD1. The CDR3 extends over 18 amino acids. Germline assignment: CDR1 SGDLS and CDR2 YYNGEE. V dropped 3 bases and J dropped 4; count of bases not matched to a gene: 13. CDR3: CASSATEPGTGDYNEQFF. The CDR3 DNA reads TGTGCCAGCAGCGCCACCGAGCCCGGGACAGGGGATTACAATGAGCAGTTCTTC.

The rearrangement uses TRBV2 and TRBJ1-2; D unclear. The ends were cut back, 3 bases at V and 7 bases at J, with 12 bases in the middle. Per the germline V gene, CDR1 is SNHLY and CDR2 is FYNNEI. CDR3 length equals 13 residues. The DNA for the CDR3 is TGTGCCAGCAGTGACCGTCGCGGCTCTGGCTACACCTTC. Its translation is CASSDRRGSGYTF.

V usage is TRBV21-1 and J usage is TRBJ2-7; TRBD1, the D gene given by the table, was not confirmed from the DNA. TRBV21-1 is classified as a pseudogene. The CDR3 covers 12 residues. CDR3 sequence (DNA): TGTGAAACGGACAGGGTAGGTTACGAGCAGTACTTC. Amino acid sequence: CETDRVGYEQYF.

The V gene is TRBV19, the J gene TRBJ1-2; D unclear. V was trimmed by 2 bases and J by 3 bases, leaving 7 bases between them. The CDR3 is 13 residues long. Germline lookup yields CDR1 LNHDA and CDR2 SQIVND (reference sequence). The DNA for the CDR3 is TGTGCCAGTAGTATACTAGACCACTATGGCTACACCTTC. Amino acids: CASSILDHYGYTF.

The V and J genes are TRBV2 and TRBJ2-6, with D uncertain. Per germline, CDR1 SNHLY and CDR2 FYNNEI. With 7 bases removed from V and 0 bases from J, the gap between germline ends came to 7 bases. This CDR3 has 14 amino acids. CDR3 loop: CASKRPSGANVLTF. The CDR3 DNA reads as TGTGCCAGCAAGCGCCCCTCTGGGGCCAACGTCCTGACTTTC.

The V gene is TRBV19, the J gene TRBJ1-3; TRBD1 might be the D (5 bases). There are 14 residues in the CDR3. Deletions cut 5 bases from V and 0 bases from J, with 8 bases between. The germline V gene encodes CDR1 LNHDA and CDR2 SQIVND (reference sequence). The CDR3 sequence: CASSQGYSGNTIYF. The CDR3 DNA is TGTGCCAGTAGTCAGGGCTACTCTGGAAACACCATATATTTT.

This chain links TRBV10-3 with TRBJ2-1; TRBD2 matches 7 bases. CDR1 ENHRY and CDR2 SYGVKD come from the germline V gene. V shed 4 bases and J 2 bases; nucleotides not matched to a gene: 11. The CDR3 covers 17 residues. The CDR3 DNA sequence: TGTGCCATCAGTGTGGAGCAGGGAGGGACCCCCTACAATGAGCAGTTCTTC. It is translated as CAISVEQGGTPYNEQFF.

The genes are TRBV25-1 and TRBJ1-4; D not certain. V was trimmed by 4 bases and J by 8 bases, leaving 17 bases between them. This CDR3 region has 15 residues. Germline V gene data show CDR1 as MGHDK and CDR2 as SYGVNS. CDR3 sequence reads: CASSVKPGSTEKLFF. The CDR3 DNA follows: TGTGCCAGCAGTGTAAAACCCGGGAGTACCGAAAAACTGTTTTTT.

The sample holds a few counts of this clone. The V gene is TRBV10-1, the J gene TRBJ1-5; 9 positions agree with TRBD1. Germline-derived CDR1 and CDR2 are WNHNN and SYGVQD (reference sequence). CDR3 size: 18 residues. With V trimmed by 6 bases and J by 3 bases, 15 bases remained unmatched. CDR3 sequence (DNA): TGCGCCAGCAGCCCCCCTTTATCGGGACAGGGAAACAATCAGCCCCAGCATTTT. It yields the protein CASSPPLSGQGNNQPQHF.

The chain is built from TRBV7-9 and TRBJ1-4, with D possibly matching TRBD1 (5 bases). Trimming cost V 5 bases and J 8 bases, with 18 bases left between them. The length of the CDR3 is 15 residues. Per germline, CDR1 SEHNR and CDR2 FQNEAQ (reference sequence). In nucleotides, the CDR3 is TGTGCCAGCAGCCCGAGAGACCCGGAGGGGGAAAAACTGTTTTTT. Its translation is CASSPRDPEGEKLFF. The full variable domain, rest sourced from reference TRBV7-9 and TRBJ1-4, is DTGVSQNPRHKITKRGQNVTFRCDPISEHNRLYWYRQTLGQGPEFLTYFQNEAQLEKSRLLSDRFSAERPKGSFSTLEIQRTEQGDSAMYLCASSPRDPEGEKLFFGSGTQLSVL.

The gene calls are TRBV18 and TRBJ2-3; perhaps TRBD2 as D (6 bases). There are 16 residues in the CDR3. Trimming took 3 bases from V and 4 from J, leaving 17 bases between them. Per germline, CDR1 KGHSH and CDR2 LQKENI. DNA for the CDR3: TGTGCCAGCTCACCGCCGGGACTCCCAATGGCAGATACGCAGTATTTT. Translated, it gives CASSPPGLPMADTQYF.

Points on this clone: The identical CDR3 is also encoded by other nucleotide sequences in the sample. CDR3 region: CASSIDPSSGYTF. The CDR3, as DNA: TGTGCCAGTAGTATAGATCCCTCCAGTGGCTACACCTTC. The genes are TRBV19 and TRBJ1-2; unclear D gene. V was cut by 0 bases and J by 7 bases, with 9 bases left in between. The CDR3 contains 13 residues. Looked up from germline, CDR1 is LNHDA and CDR2 is SQIVND (reference sequence).

The gene calls are TRBV3-1 (or the pseudogene TRBV3-2) and TRBJ2-7, with a weak D call TRBD2 (6 bases). V lost 0 bases, J lost 2 bases, and 11 bases lay in between. The V gene's germline CDR1 is LGHDT and CDR2 YNNKEL (reference sequence). This CDR3 spans 15 amino acids. DNA of the CDR3: TGTGCCAGCAGCCAAGATCTAGCGTTACCCTACGAGCAGTACTTC. Encoded protein: CASSQDLALPYEQYF.

CDR3 sequence: CATTSRGANTEAFF. CDR3 nucleotides: TGTGCCACCACCTCCAGGGGGGCGAACACTGAAGCTTTCTTT. The chain is built from TRBV28 and TRBJ1-1; 7 positions agree with TRBD1. Germline trimming cut 10 bases from V and 1 base from J; bases unmatched to any gene: 9. The CDR3 runs 14 residues. Germline values: CDR1 MDHEN, CDR2 SYDVKM.

V is TRBV28 and J is TRBJ1-2, with 10 bases lining up with TRBD1. The CDR3 runs to 15 residues. V shed 6 bases, J shed 6 bases, and the junction held 10 bases outside the gene matches. Germline assignment: CDR1 MDHEN and CDR2 SYDVKM. The CDR3 region is CASSPLRQGAHGYTF. Here the CDR3 DNA reads TGTGCCAGCAGCCCTCTCCGACAGGGGGCGCATGGCTACACCTTC.

This chain connects TRBV6-5 to TRBJ2-5; no definite D call. Germline V gene sequence: CDR1 MNHEY, CDR2 SVGAGI. Trimming took off 6 bases at V and 3 bases at J, with 11 bases between the two ends. The CDR3 contains 13 residues. The CDR3 bases are TGTGCCAGCAGGAGGTCAGTAGAAGAGACCCAGTACTTC. It translates to CASRRSVEETQYF.

The chain recombines TRBV28 with TRBJ1-2; TRBD1 matches at 9 bases. Trimming at V came to 6 bases and at J to 6 bases, leaving 5 bases not matched to a gene. In germline, CDR1 is MDHEN, CDR2 SYDVKM. This CDR3 spans 13 amino acids. The CDR3 region is CASRQGQGNGYTF. CDR3 nucleotide sequence: TGTGCCAGCAGACAGGGACAGGGTAATGGCTACACCTTC.

The chain couples TRBV28 to TRBJ1-1, with 11 bases lining up with TRBD1. This CDR3 comprises 15 residues. CDR1 MDHEN and CDR2 SYDVKM come from the germline V gene. V dropped 3 bases and J dropped 4; count of bases not matched to a gene: 4. The CDR3 protein is CASSFGGTGGTEAFF. The CDR3 region has the DNA TGTGCCAGCAGTTTTGGCGGGACAGGGGGCACTGAAGCTTTCTTT.

This chain connects TRBV7-9 to TRBJ2-3, with 7 bases aligning to TRBD1. Germline CDR1 is SEHNR and CDR2 is FQNEAQ (reference sequence). The CDR3 length is 15 residues. The junction had 7 bases not matched to a gene; V was cut back by 5 bases and J by 2 bases. CDR3 amino acids: CASSRGDSLTDTQYF. CDR3 nucleotide sequence: TGTGCCAGCAGCAGAGGGGACAGCCTCACAGATACGCAGTATTTT.